A single sample is the source of the 14 T cell receptor beta chains below, sequenced in a study of T cell changes during pregnancy in multiple sclerosis. TCRdb keeps only in-frame clones here, not all; method: immunoSEQ multiplex PCR. Of approximately 59,000 clones in the sample, more than 75% were seen once. The sequencing used peripheral blood, collected in the third trimester of pregnancy. The receptors derive from a female donor in good health, enrolled as a control in a pregnancy study.

This clone was observed once. CDR3 bases: TGTGCCAGCAGTGAATACGGCAGGGGGAACACCGGGGAGCTGTTTTTT. Its translation is CASSEYGRGNTGELFF. The rearrangement joins TRBV25-1 to TRBJ2-2, with D tentatively TRBD1 (6 bases). V lost 0 bases and J 1 base, leaving 9 bases between the germline ends. Germline V lookup: CDR1 MGHDK, CDR2 SYGVNS. The CDR3 loop spans 16 amino acids.

Here the CDR3 DNA reads TGTGCCAGCAGCTTAAGTCAGGGTAGGGATGGCTACACCTTC. Encoded protein: CASSLSQGRDGYTF. V is TRBV11-2 and J is TRBJ1-2; D possibly corresponds to TRBD1 (5 bases). The CDR3 has 14 amino acids. Germline values: CDR1 SGHAT, CDR2 FQNNGV. Trimming removed 2 bases from V and 6 bases from J, with 13 bases in between.

V is TRBV7-8 and J is TRBJ2-5; D might be TRBD2 (6 bases). The germline V and J ends were trimmed by 3 bases and 4 bases, with 12 bases remaining between them. The V gene's germline CDR1 is SGHVS and CDR2 FQNEAQ. The CDR3 contains 14 residues. CDR3 region: CASSFGGSGETQYF. The CDR3 DNA follows: TGTGCCAGCAGCTTTGGAGGGTCCGGAGAGACCCAGTACTTC.

V is TRBV7-2 and J is TRBJ2-3; 7 positions match TRBD2. Germline-derived CDR1 and CDR2 are SGHTA and FQGNSA. This CDR3 has 17 residues. V was clipped by 1 base and J by 4 bases; unmatched bases: 11. CDR3 DNA: TGTGCCAGCAGCTTAGAGTGGTTAGGCGCGGGGGCAGATACGCAGTATTTT. Amino acid sequence: CASSLEWLGAGADTQYF.

The rearrangement uses TRBV5-1 and TRBJ2-1; the D is unclear. The CDR3 length is 12 residues. The germline V gene encodes CDR1 SGHRS and CDR2 YFSETQ. Trimming left V 4 bases short and J 9 bases short, with 11 bases between. CDR3 nucleotide sequence: TGCGCCAGCAGCCTCACGACAAGTGAGCAGTTCTTC. Protein product: CASSLTTSEQFF.

This chain uses TRBV7-9 with TRBJ2-7, with a possible D match to TRBD1 (6 bases). The germline gives CDR1 SEHNR, CDR2 FQNEAQ (reference sequence). The CDR3 has 13 residues. V lost 6 bases to trimming and J lost 2 bases, with 11 bases between them. CDR3 coding DNA: TGTGCCAGCAGTGGACAGAGCCCCTACGAGCAGTACTTC. Translating it yields CASSGQSPYEQYF.

The chain recombines TRBV2 with TRBJ2-5, with a possible D match to TRBD1 (5 bases). The V gene lost 8 bases and the J gene lost 5 bases, with 12 bases spanning the gap. The CDR3 contains 12 residues. Germline loops: CDR1 SNHLY, CDR2 FYNNEI. The CDR3 nucleotides read TGTGCCAGCGGGGCAAGCGCCGAGACCCAGTACTTC. Amino acid sequence: CASGASAETQYF.

The rearrangement links TRBV7-9 to TRBJ2-7, with D perhaps matching TRBD1 (6 bases). The CDR3 loop spans 16 amino acids. Per germline, CDR1 SEHNR and CDR2 FQNEAQ (reference sequence). The V and J ends lost 1 base and 0 bases respectively, with 13 bases between them. The CDR3 DNA follows: TGTGCCAGCAGCTTAGTTTCGGGACACAACTCCTACGAGCAGTACTTC. This codes for CASSLVSGHNSYEQYF.

CDR3 region: CSVAAGAGYGYTF. Written as DNA, the CDR3 is TGCAGCGTTGCGGCAGGGGCAGGCTATGGCTACACCTTC. The chain uses TRBV29-1 and TRBJ1-2; D is perhaps TRBD1 (6 bases). Trimming cost V 4 bases and J 4 bases, with 13 bases left between them. CDR1 and CDR2 (germline): SQVTM, ANQGSEA. The CDR3 extends over 13 amino acids.

The rearrangement joins TRBV7-9 to TRBJ2-7; unclear D gene. The CDR3 is 11 amino acids. Germline CDR1 is SEHNR and CDR2 is FQNEAQ (reference sequence). V lost 5 bases and J lost 3, with 5 bases in between. CDR3 bases: TGTGCCAGCAGCGCTATCTACGAGCAGTACTTC. It is translated as CASSAIYEQYF.

This clone was detected once. This chain uses TRBV2 with TRBJ1-1; no clear D. The CDR3 loop spans 13 amino acids. In germline, CDR1 is SNHLY, CDR2 FYNNEI. V was shortened by 6 bases and J by 0 bases, with 8 bases between the two germline ends. CDR3 amino acids: CASSQEVNTEAFF. The CDR3 DNA reads TGTGCCAGCAGCCAGGAGGTGAACACTGAAGCTTTCTTT.

The chain employs TRBV2 and TRBJ2-1; D unclear. This CDR3 contains 14 residues. V gave up 6 bases and J gave up 10 bases, with 19 bases separating them. Germline lookup yields CDR1 SNHLY and CDR2 FYNNEI. The CDR3 coding sequence is TGTGCCAGCAGGAGGAATAGTAAGGCTGGCGAGCAGTTCTTC. It yields the protein CASRRNSKAGEQFF.

This chain uses TRBV15 with TRBJ1-2, with D tentatively TRBD1 (5 bases). Trimming took off 5 bases at V and 7 bases at J, with 11 bases between the two ends. From germline, CDR1 is LNHNV and CDR2 YYDKDF (reference sequence). The CDR3 consists of 12 residues. The DNA for the CDR3 is TGTGCCACCAGCGGCCAGGGCAGTGGCTACACCTTC. It codes for CATSGQGSGYTF. Together with reference TRBV15 and TRBJ1-2, the CDR3 gives the full variable domain: DAMVIQNPRYQVTQFGKPVTLSCSQTLNHNVMYWYQQKSSQAPKLLFHYYDKDFNNEADTPDNFQSRRPNTSFCFLDIRSPGLGDTAMYLCATSGQGSGYTFGSGTRLTVV.

Worth noting for this clone: Within the sample, other DNA sequences also encode this same CDR3. This chain links TRBV4-2 with TRBJ1-1; 10 bases match TRBD1. CDR3 length: 15 residues. Germline V gene data show CDR1 as LGHNA and CDR2 as YNFKEQ. J lost 4 bases, V lost 3 bases, and 5 bases had no gene match. The CDR3 protein is CASSQARTGGTEAFF. DNA for the CDR3: TGTGCCAGCAGCCAGGCTCGGACAGGGGGCACTGAAGCTTTCTTT.